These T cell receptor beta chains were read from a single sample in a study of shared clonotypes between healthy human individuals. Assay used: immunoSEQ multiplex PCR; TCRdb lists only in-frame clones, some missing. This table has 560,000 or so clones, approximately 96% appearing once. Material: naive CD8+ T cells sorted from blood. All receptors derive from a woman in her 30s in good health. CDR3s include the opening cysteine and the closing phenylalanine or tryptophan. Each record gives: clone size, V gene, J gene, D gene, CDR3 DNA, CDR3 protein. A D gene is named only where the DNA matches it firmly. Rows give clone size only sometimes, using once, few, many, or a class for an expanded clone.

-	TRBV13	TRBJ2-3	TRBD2	TGTGCCAGCAGCTCGAGGACTAGCGGGAGAACGGCTGATACGCAGTATTTT	CASSSRTSGRTADTQYF
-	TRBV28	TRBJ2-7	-	TGTGCCAGCAGTTCTCCTGCCGGGGCAGGATCCTACGAGCAGTACTTC	CASSSPAGAGSYEQYF
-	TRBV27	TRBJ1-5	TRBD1	TGTGCCAGCAGTTTGGTCAGGGGGCATCAGCCCCAGCATTTT	CASSLVRGHQPQHF
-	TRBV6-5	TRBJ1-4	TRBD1	TGTGCCAGCAGTAAGCAGGACAGGGCGGCTGAAAAACTGTTTTTT	CASSKQDRAAEKLFF
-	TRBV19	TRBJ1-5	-	TGTGCCAGTAGTCTGGGTTACGGTCAGCCCCAGCATTTT	CASSLGYGQPQHF
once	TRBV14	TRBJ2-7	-	TGTGCCAGCAGCCACCTTGGGACGGGCTACGAGCAGTACTTC	CASSHLGTGYEQYF
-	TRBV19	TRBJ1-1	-	TGTGCCAGTAGTGGCGAATTGGGTATTGCCACTGAAGCTTTCTTT	CASSGELGIATEAFF
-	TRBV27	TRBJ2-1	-	TGTGCCAGCAGTCAGCGACCGGGAGTCTCCTACAATGAGCAGTTCTTC	CASSQRPGVSYNEQFF
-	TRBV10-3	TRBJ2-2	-	TGTGCCATCAGTGAGGGAGGTGTTTACACCGGGGAGCTGTTTTTT	CAISEGGVYTGELFF
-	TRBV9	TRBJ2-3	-	TGTGCCAGCAGCGCCTCCGGGACGGGCACAGATACGCAGTATTTT	CASSASGTGTDTQYF
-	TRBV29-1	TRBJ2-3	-	TGCAGCGTTGAGGTCGGGGATTACATGGATACGCAGTATTTT	CSVEVGDYMDTQYF
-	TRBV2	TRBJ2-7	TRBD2	TGTGCCAGCAGTGTAGCGGGAGTGCGATACGAGCAGTACTTC	CASSVAGVRYEQYF
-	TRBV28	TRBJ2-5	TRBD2	TGTGCCAGCAGTTTTCCAGCGGGAGGGCTACAAAAGACCCAGTACTTC	CASSFPAGGLQKTQYF
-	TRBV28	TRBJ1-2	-	TGTGCCAGCAGTAGCGTCCGGGACGGTTATGGCTACACCTTC	CASSSVRDGYGYTF
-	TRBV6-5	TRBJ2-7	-	TGTGCCAGCAGTTACTCGTTAGGTAGTGAGCAGTACTTC	CASSYSLGSEQYF
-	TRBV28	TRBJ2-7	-	TGTGCCAGCAGTTACGGGTCCTCCTACGAGCAGTACTTC	CASSYGSSYEQYF
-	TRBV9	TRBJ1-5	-	TGTGCCAGCAGCGTGGGCATGGTAAGGCCCCAGCATTTT	CASSVGMVRPQHF
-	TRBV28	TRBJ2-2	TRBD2	TGTGCCAGCAGTCCGACGTTGGGACTAGTAACCGGGGAGCTGTTTTTT	CASSPTLGLVTGELFF
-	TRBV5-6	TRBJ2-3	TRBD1	TGTGCCAGCAGCTTGGAGACAGGGGCAGATACGCAGTATTTT	CASSLETGADTQYF
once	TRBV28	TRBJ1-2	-	TGTGCCAGCAGCCCAGCCGTCGATACCTCGAGAGAGTATGGCTACACCTTC	CASSPAVDTSREYGYTF
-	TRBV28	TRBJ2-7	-	TGTGCCAGCAGTTTGATCACTCCCGTGGGGGACGAGCAGTACTTC	CASSLITPVGDEQYF
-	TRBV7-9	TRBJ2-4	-	TGTGCCAGCAGCTTTTGGGACTGGTCTTTAGCCAAAAACATTCAGTACTTC	CASSFWDWSLAKNIQYF
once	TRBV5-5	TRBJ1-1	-	TGTGCCAGCAGCTTACAGGCCAGGAACACTGAAGCTTTCTTT	CASSLQARNTEAFF
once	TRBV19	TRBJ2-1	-	TGTGCCAGTAGTCTGGACCACTCCTACAATGAGCAGTTCTTC	CASSLDHSYNEQFF
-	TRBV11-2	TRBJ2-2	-	TGTGCCAGCAGCTTAGTCGATACCGGGGAGCTGTTTTTT	CASSLVDTGELFF
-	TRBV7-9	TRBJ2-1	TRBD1	TGTGCCAGCAGCTTAACGGGACAGGGGTTGTTCTTC	CASSLTGQGLFF